Below, 14 T cell receptor beta chains from the same sample are listed, as sequenced in a study of blood T cell repertoires in COVID-19 (dated by TCRdb to the early 2020s). The library was built by means of the immunoSEQ multiplex PCR assay. TCRdb stores this immuneACCESS table with in-frame sequences only. Part of the clones is absent; in the studies checked, under half of the shortfall reflects unresolved V genes, and no reason is known for the rest. The sample records roughly 200,000 clones, 70% to 90% of which are singletons. Together, the top ten hold 9.5% to 12% of the sample. Sequenced: peripheral blood. The receptor set was obtained from a human donor with active or convalescent COVID-19. The donor label of this sample is uncertain.

This clone was detected once. V gene TRBV3-1 (or the pseudogene TRBV3-2) combines with J gene TRBJ2-5, with D hard to call. CDR3 length equals 16 residues. Per germline, CDR1 LGHDT and CDR2 YNNKEL (reference sequence). V was clipped by 4 bases and J by 3 bases, with 18 bases between them. The CDR3 sequence is CASSPMTSPPEETQYF. CDR3 in DNA: TGTGCCAGCAGCCCTATGACAAGCCCACCCGAAGAGACCCAGTACTTC.

The chain is built from TRBV7-2 and TRBJ2-7; TRBD1 might be the D (5 bases). Per germline, CDR1 SGHTA and CDR2 FQGNSA. The CDR3 has 16 residues. Between the trimmed V and J ends, which lost 5 bases and 6 bases, there was a span of 23 bases. The DNA of the CDR3 is TGTGCCAGCAGCACCAACCGATATCAGGGTTACGGCGAGCAGTACTTC. This sequence encodes CASSTNRYQGYGEQYF.

V usage is TRBV28 and J usage is TRBJ2-5; D unresolved. V was clipped by 6 bases and J by 5 bases, with 4 bases between them. The germline V gene has CDR1 MDHEN and CDR2 SYDVKM. The CDR3 runs to 10 residues. The CDR3 DNA is TGTGCCAGCAGCGGGGAGACCCAGTACTTC. Its protein product is CASSGETQYF.

The chain links TRBV5-1 to TRBJ2-7; 11 bases are a match to TRBD2. Trimming at V came to 4 bases and at J to 2 bases, leaving 8 bases not matched to a gene. The germline CDR1 and CDR2 sequences are SGHRS and YFSETQ. The CDR3 totals 16 residues. The CDR3 DNA reads TGCGCCAGCAGCATTACTCCGGGACTAGCGGCCTACGAGCAGTACTTC. It codes for CASSITPGLAAYEQYF. Variable domain in full (rest from reference TRBV5-1 and TRBJ2-7): KAGVTQTPRYLIKTRGQQVTLSCSPISGHRSVSWYQQTPGQGLQFLFEYFSETQRNKGNFPGRFSGRQFSNSRSEMNVSTLELGDSALYLCASSITPGLAAYEQYFGPGTRLTVT.

This clone has more than one count but fewer than ten. This chain connects TRBV5-1 to TRBJ2-1; 8 nucleotides match TRBD2. The V gene end was trimmed by 3 bases and the J gene end by 8 bases; junction bases not matched to a gene: 4. The CDR3 loop spans 13 amino acids. Per germline, CDR1 SGHRS and CDR2 YFSETQ. The CDR3, as DNA: TGCGCCAGCAGCTCGGGGACTAGGGATGAGCAGTTCTTC. Protein sequence: CASSSGTRDEQFF. Filled out from reference TRBV5-1 and TRBJ2-1, the complete variable domain reads KAGVTQTPRYLIKTRGQQVTLSCSPISGHRSVSWYQQTPGQGLQFLFEYFSETQRNKGNFPGRFSGRQFSNSRSEMNVSTLELGDSALYLCASSSGTRDEQFFGPGTRLTVL.

J is TRBJ2-5 and V is TRBV7-9; 7 nucleotides agree with TRBD1. The CDR3 contains 14 residues. The V segment lost 4 bases and the J segment 1 base; nucleotides outside the gene matches: 3. Germline V CDR1 and CDR2: SEHNR, FQNEAQ (reference sequence). CDR3 amino acids: CASSSGTAQETQYF. CDR3 coding DNA: TGTGCCAGCAGCTCTGGGACAGCCCAAGAGACCCAGTACTTC.

In this sample, this clone turned up once. This rearrangement joins TRBV19 to TRBJ2-7, with 11 bases fitting TRBD2. Trimming took 5 bases from V and 2 from J; bases not matched to a gene: 5. The CDR3 has 15 residues. Looked up from germline, CDR1 is LNHDA and CDR2 is SQIVND (reference sequence). The CDR3, as DNA: TGTGCCAGTAGTGGCGGGACTAGCGGCACCTACGAGCAGTACTTC. Protein product: CASSGGTSGTYEQYF.

V and J are TRBV7-2 and TRBJ2-7; 8 bases are a match to TRBD1. The CDR3 runs 14 residues. Trimming took 4 bases from V and 7 from J; bases not matched to a gene: 9. The germline V gene encodes CDR1 SGHTA and CDR2 FQGNSA. CDR3 in DNA: TGTGCCAGCAGCTCACAGGGGGGAGTCGAGGAGCAGTACTTC. Translation gives CASSSQGGVEEQYF.

This chain uses TRBV5-1 with TRBJ2-1; a possible D gene is TRBD1 (6 bases). Looked up from germline, CDR1 is SGHRS and CDR2 is YFSETQ. Trimming left V 0 bases short and J 9 bases short, with 13 bases between. This CDR3 is 14 amino acids long. The chain's CDR3 is CASSLGGGMGEQFF. The CDR3 region has the DNA TGCGCCAGCAGCTTGGGTGGGGGCATGGGTGAGCAGTTCTTC.

The CDR3 sequence: CASSVGSDLTFRAQFF. As DNA, the CDR3 is TGTGCCAGCAGCGTAGGCAGCGACCTGACGTTTCGAGCTCAGTTCTTC. This rearrangement joins TRBV9 to TRBJ2-1; no clear D. Germline V lookup: CDR1 SGDLS, CDR2 YYNGEE. With 0 bases removed from V and 13 bases from J, the gap between germline ends came to 23 bases. The CDR3 contains 16 residues.

CDR3 region: CASRAGTANVEKLFF. Here the CDR3 DNA reads TGTGCCAGCAGAGCCGGGACAGCTAACGTCGAAAAACTGTTTTTT. The chain is built from TRBV2 and TRBJ1-4; 7 nucleotides align to TRBD1. Germline V CDR1 and CDR2: SNHLY, FYNNEI. V was clipped by 6 bases and J by 8 bases; unmatched bases: 12. CDR3 length: 15 residues.

This chain joins TRBV19 and TRBJ2-5; 8 bases line up with TRBD2. J lost 5 bases, V lost 7 bases, and 15 bases had no gene match. CDR3 length: 16 residues. Germline values: CDR1 LNHDA, CDR2 SQIVND (reference sequence). The CDR3 coding sequence is TGTGCCAGTAAGGGCCGGGGGGGCCTATTTGGGGAGACCCAGTACTTC. This codes for CASKGRGGLFGETQYF.

The genes are TRBV4-2 and TRBJ2-7; 10 bases line up with TRBD1. The V and J ends lost 2 bases and 7 bases, in that order; junction bases with no gene match: 11. There are 16 residues in the CDR3. CDR1 LGHNA and CDR2 YNFKEQ come from the germline V gene. The CDR3 sequence is CASSQPGLGQGKEQYF. CDR3 sequence (DNA): TGTGCCAGCAGCCAACCCGGCCTGGGACAGGGGAAGGAGCAGTACTTC.

The V call is TRBV27, the J call TRBJ2-7; 8 bases align to TRBD1. The CDR3 is 13 residues long. Germline V gene sequence: CDR1 MNHEY, CDR2 SMNVEV (reference sequence). With V trimmed by 11 bases and J by 5 bases, 11 bases remained unmatched. The CDR3 sequence is CACRRQGSHEQYF. CDR3 DNA sequence: TGTGCCTGTAGACGACAGGGGAGCCACGAGCAGTACTTC.